The 28 T cell receptor beta chains below all came from one sample that was sequenced in a study of STAT3 mutations in large granular lymphocyte leukemia. Study-level points and caveats: Every T-cell large granular lymphocyte leukemia patient had at least one immunodominant TCR beta clonotype.

For these TCRs, the target antigens are not known. Some clones are missing from TCRdb's copy, which holds only in-frame ones; the method was immunoSEQ multiplex PCR. This sample has over 9,000 clones, with roughly 85% found just once. Source material: peripheral blood mononuclear cells. The receptors were gathered from a man older than 75 with T-cell large granular lymphocyte leukemia. Some clones in this sample may be carry-over from other donors' samples.

The genes are TRBV30 and TRBJ1-1, with TRBD1 matching 7 bases. Germline V CDR1 and CDR2: GTSNPN, SVGIG (reference sequence). With V trimmed by 1 base and J by 7 bases, 6 bases remained unmatched. The CDR3 length is 13 residues. CDR3 DNA sequence: TGTGCCTGGAGTGGAGGGACAGTGAGTGAAGCTTTCTTT. Translated, it gives CAWSGGTVSEAFF. Filled out from reference TRBV30 and TRBJ1-1, the complete variable domain reads SQTIHQWPATLVQPVGSPLSLECTVEGTSNPNLYWYRQAAGRGLQLLFYSVGIGQISSEVPQNLSASRPQDRQFILSSKKLLLSDSGFYLCAWSGGTVSEAFFGQGTRLTVV.

This clone was seen only once. Germline is not matched at one junction end, which may reflect a read error. This chain links TRBV23-1 with TRBJ2-7, with 11 nucleotides matching TRBD1. TRBV23-1 is designated an ORF whose function remains uncertain. The CDR3 runs 13 residues. In nucleotides, the CDR3 is TGCGCCAGCAGTCAATCCCGGGACAGGGGGACCTCATTC. It is translated as CASSQSRDRGTSF.

The chain combines TRBV4-1 with TRBJ2-7; 9 bases are a match to TRBD1. V lost 7 bases, J lost 2 bases, and 6 bases stayed unmatched. The length of the CDR3 is 14 residues. The germline V gene encodes CDR1 MGHRA and CDR2 YSYEKL. CDR3 in amino acids: CASKFGQGPYEQYF. In DNA form, the CDR3 reads TGCGCCAGCAAATTCGGACAGGGGCCCTACGAGCAGTACTTC.

The chain employs TRBV7-2 and TRBJ2-2, with 9 bases identical to TRBD2. Germline-derived CDR1 and CDR2 are SGHTA and FQGNSA. The length of the CDR3 is 16 residues. Trimming removed 2 bases from V and 1 base from J; junction bases left unmatched: 2. CDR3 nucleotides: TGTGCCAGCAGCTTATGGCGGGGGGGGAACACCGGGGAGCTGTTTTTT. This codes for CASSLWRGGNTGELFF.

The chain has TRBV10-3 and TRBJ2-1, with no clear D. CDR1 and CDR2 (germline): ENHRY, SYGVKD. The CDR3 covers 12 residues. Trimming shortened V by 6 bases and J by 9 bases, and 12 bases separated the two germline ends. CDR3 amino acids: CAISDTVAEQFF. CDR3 coding DNA: TGTGCCATCAGCGATACAGTGGCTGAGCAGTTCTTC.

This chain links TRBV5-8 with TRBJ2-5; 9 bases agree with TRBD1. The CDR3 contains 16 residues. V shed 4 bases, J shed 4 bases, and the junction held 11 bases outside the gene matches. Germline CDR1 reads SGHTS; CDR2 reads YDEGEE. CDR3 protein: CASSLDRGRPGETQYF. The CDR3, as DNA: TGTGCCAGCAGCCTGGACAGGGGCCGCCCGGGAGAGACCCAGTACTTC.

The chain combines TRBV4-1 with TRBJ1-2, with 7 bases that match TRBD1. CDR3 length: 15 residues. The V and J ends lost 0 bases and 4 bases, in that order; junction bases with no gene match: 5. Germline CDR1 MGHRA, CDR2 YSYEKL. The CDR3 sequence: CASSQDNAGGYGYTF. CDR3 bases: TGCGCCAGCAGCCAAGATAACGCAGGGGGCTATGGCTACACCTTC.

The genes are TRBV11-2 and TRBJ2-7; D not resolved. V lost 4 bases, J lost 6 bases, and 10 bases lay in between. This CDR3 has 12 residues. Germline V gives CDR1 SGHAT, CDR2 FQNNGV. Written as DNA, the CDR3 is TGTGCCAGCAGCTCCGGCGGCTTCGAGCAGTACTTC. Translating gives CASSSGGFEQYF. The whole variable domain, filled in from reference TRBV11-2 and TRBJ2-7, reads EAGVAQSPRYKIIEKRQSVAFWCNPISGHATLYWYQQILGQGPKLLIQFQNNGVVDDSQLPKDRFSAERLKGVDSTLKIQPAKLEDSAVYLCASSSGGFEQYFGPGTRLTVT.

The chain carries TRBV6-5 and TRBJ1-2; D perhaps matches TRBD1 (5 bases). CDR1 and CDR2 from the germline V gene are MNHEY and SVGAGI. Trimming left V 4 bases short and J 8 bases short, with 17 bases between. The CDR3 covers 14 residues. The CDR3 is CASSSADRPNGYTF. The CDR3, as DNA: TGTGCCAGCAGTTCCGCAGACAGACCCAACGGCTACACCTTC.

The chain carries TRBV5-1 and TRBJ2-7; D possibly corresponds to TRBD1 (6 bases). Germline V lookup: CDR1 SGHRS, CDR2 YFSETQ. V lost 4 bases and J 1 base, leaving 9 bases between the germline ends. The CDR3 length is 13 residues. The CDR3 is CASSTGQSYEQYF. As DNA, the CDR3 is TGCGCCAGCAGCACCGGACAGTCCTACGAGCAGTACTTC.

This chain joins TRBV10-3 and TRBJ2-6; TRBD1 aligns across 8 bases. Unmatched junction bases numbered 3, after V lost 2 bases and J lost 0 bases. This CDR3 spans 17 amino acids. Germline CDR1 ENHRY, CDR2 SYGVKD. The CDR3 loop is CAISEGTGISGANVLTF. The CDR3 DNA reads as TGTGCCATCAGTGAGGGGACAGGCATCTCTGGGGCCAACGTCCTGACTTTC.

The chain links TRBV27 to TRBJ2-7, with 8 bases lining up with TRBD1. The J segment lost 4 bases and the V segment lost 5 bases, leaving 1 base of the junction unmatched. Germline CDR1 and CDR2: MNHEY and SMNVEV (reference sequence). The CDR3 spans 12 residues. CDR3 sequence: CASSHRGYEQYF. In DNA form, the CDR3 reads TGTGCCAGCAGTCACAGGGGGTACGAGCAGTACTTC.

The chain has TRBV30 and TRBJ2-7; no firm D call. This CDR3 spans 14 amino acids. Germline CDR1 is GTSNPN and CDR2 is SVGIG (reference sequence). V shed 2 bases and J shed 7 bases, with 18 bases lying between them. CDR3 region: CAWSSGQPSGEQYF. The CDR3, as DNA: TGTGCCTGGAGTAGTGGGCAGCCCTCGGGTGAGCAGTACTTC.

The J gene is TRBJ2-5, the V gene TRBV7-9; 9 nucleotides align to TRBD1. Trimming removed 1 base from V and 3 bases from J; junction bases left unmatched: 0. Germline V CDR1 and CDR2: SEHNR, FQNEAQ (reference sequence). The CDR3 contains 14 residues. In DNA, the CDR3 is TGTGCCAGCAGCTTAGGGACAGGGGAAGAGACCCAGTACTTC. It yields the protein CASSLGTGEETQYF.

The chain is built from TRBV18 and TRBJ1-6, with 7 positions matching TRBD1. Germline V lookup: CDR1 KGHSH, CDR2 LQKENI. The CDR3 totals 16 residues. V lost 1 base to trimming and J lost 7 bases; unmatched junction nucleotides: 7. This CDR3 is CASSPQNRGGNSPLHF. In DNA form, the CDR3 reads TGTGCCAGCTCACCACAGAACAGGGGCGGCAATTCACCCCTCCACTTT.

The chain uses TRBV6-6 and TRBJ2-4, with a weak D call TRBD2 (6 bases). This CDR3 is 13 amino acids long. CDR1 and CDR2 (germline): MNHNY, SVGAGI (reference sequence). The ends were cut back, 8 bases at V and 8 bases at J, with 16 bases in the middle. For the CDR3, the DNA is TGTGCCAGCTCCCGGGGTTGGGGGGACATTCAGTACTTC. Translating gives CASSRGWGDIQYF.

The rearrangement links TRBV19 to TRBJ1-1, with D possibly matching TRBD1 (5 bases). This CDR3 is 13 amino acids long. The germline V and J ends were trimmed by 4 bases and 4 bases, with 10 bases remaining between them. Germline CDR1 LNHDA, CDR2 SQIVND (reference sequence). This CDR3 reads CASSTFGTTEAFF. The CDR3 coding sequence is TGTGCCAGTAGTACGTTCGGGACCACTGAAGCTTTCTTT.

The genes are TRBV6-5 and TRBJ2-5, with D unresolved. The V end lost 6 bases, the J end lost 4 bases, and 6 bases lay between the germline ends. The CDR3 runs to 11 residues. CDR1 is MNHEY, CDR2 SVGAGI, per germline. The CDR3 loop is CASRSLETQYF. The CDR3 coding sequence is TGTGCCAGCAGGTCGCTAGAGACCCAGTACTTC.

V gene TRBV4-1 combines with J gene TRBJ1-6; D may be TRBD1 (5 bases). Germline V gene lookup returns CDR1 MGHRA and CDR2 YSYEKL. The CDR3 is made up of 16 amino acids. V shed 6 bases and J shed 8 bases, with 20 bases lying between them. The CDR3 is CASRDMTGLRHSPLHF. The DNA of the CDR3 is TGCGCCAGCAGGGACATGACGGGACTTCGGCATTCACCCCTCCACTTT.

The chain couples TRBV5-1 to TRBJ2-1; tentatively, D is TRBD1 (6 bases). Trimming pared 1 base from V and 5 bases from J, leaving 19 bases between. This CDR3 is 17 amino acids long. CDR1 is SGHRS and CDR2 is YFSETQ in the germline V gene. CDR3 in DNA: TGCGCCAGCAGCTTGATTTGGCGCCGGGACATAGACAATGAGCAGTTCTTC. Translation: CASSLIWRRDIDNEQFF.

The rearrangement joins TRBV5-4 to TRBJ1-6; D perhaps matches TRBD1 (5 bases). Trimming removed 2 bases at V and 9 bases at J, with 6 bases between. Germline assignment: CDR1 SGHNT and CDR2 YYREEE (reference sequence). This CDR3 has 12 residues. The CDR3 protein is CASSFRGSPLHF. CDR3 nucleotide sequence: TGTGCCAGCAGCTTTAGGGGTTCACCCCTCCACTTT. The complete variable domain, with remaining parts taken from reference TRBV5-4 and TRBJ1-6, reads ETGVTQSPTHLIKTRGQQVTLRCSSQSGHNTVSWYQQALGQGPQFIFQYYREEENGRGNFPPRFSGLQFPNYSSELNVNALELDDSALYLCASSFRGSPLHFGNGTRLTVT.

V gene TRBV11-2 combines with J gene TRBJ2-5, with D hard to call. V lost 5 bases and J lost 1, with 5 bases in between. Germline V gene sequence: CDR1 SGHAT, CDR2 FQNNGV. The CDR3 covers 12 residues. CDR3 in DNA: TGTGCCAGCAGCCCACTCCAAGAGACCCAGTACTTC. It specifies CASSPLQETQYF.

The V gene is TRBV14, the J gene TRBJ2-3, with 7 bases fitting TRBD1. CDR1 SGHDN and CDR2 FVKESK come from the germline V gene. The CDR3 covers 16 residues. Germline trimming cut 3 bases from V and 3 bases from J; bases unmatched to any gene: 9. The CDR3, as DNA: TGTGCCAGCAGCCAGAGGTTGCCAGGGGGTACAGATACGCAGTATTTT. As protein: CASSQRLPGGTDTQYF.

This chain links TRBV23-1 with TRBJ2-1, with 8 bases aligning to TRBD1. TRBV23-1 is an ORF for which the function is uncertain. V gave up 1 base and J gave up 2 bases; unmatched junction bases: 7. The CDR3 loop spans 17 amino acids. The CDR3 protein is CASSQCGTGEPYNEQFF. The CDR3 region has the DNA TGCGCCAGCAGTCAATGTGGGACAGGTGAACCCTACAATGAGCAGTTCTTC.

The chain has TRBV6-5 and TRBJ1-2; D perhaps matches TRBD1 (5 bases). From germline, CDR1 is MNHEY and CDR2 SVGAGI. V shed 7 bases and J shed 2 bases, with 14 bases lying between them. The CDR3 length is 14 residues. The CDR3 bases are TGTGCCAGCAACAACAGGAGGAGAAACTATGGCTACACCTTC. It codes for CASNNRRRNYGYTF.

The chain carries TRBV5-4 and TRBJ1-6, with D possibly TRBD1 on 5 matching bases. The CDR3 extends over 16 amino acids. V lost 0 bases to trimming and J lost 14 bases, with 21 bases between them. Germline V gene sequence: CDR1 SGHNT, CDR2 YYREEE (reference sequence). CDR3 bases: TGTGCCAGCAGCTTGGGACCGGGACCGGGGAATGAGGCCCTCCACTTT. It translates to CASSLGPGPGNEALHF.

The genes are TRBV19 and TRBJ1-6, with D perhaps TRBD1 (6 bases). Per germline, CDR1 LNHDA and CDR2 SQIVND (reference sequence). The length of the CDR3 is 18 residues. Trimming took 1 base from V and 0 from J, leaving 13 bases between them. DNA for the CDR3: TGTGCCAGTAGTATAGTACAGGGCGCGAGCTCCTATAATTCACCCCTCCACTTT. Protein sequence: CASSIVQGASSYNSPLHF.

V gene TRBV19 combines with J gene TRBJ2-5; D gene ambiguous. The CDR3 runs to 14 residues. V was cut by 3 bases and J by 2 bases, with 10 bases left in between. Looked up from germline, CDR1 is LNHDA and CDR2 is SQIVND (reference sequence). The CDR3: CASSISGQQETQYF. CDR3 bases: TGTGCCAGTAGTATTTCCGGCCAGCAAGAGACCCAGTACTTC.